Presented here are 30 T cell receptor beta chains from one specimen sequenced in a study of T-cell reconstitution after alpha-beta-depleted transplantation in children (TCRdb year 2016). The library was produced with PCR. Sequencing took place on an Illumina HiSeq 2500. TCR libraries were prepared with molecular barcoding, using unique molecular identifiers to normalize TCRbeta repertoire quantification. TCRdb reprocessing: public reads trimmed at Q25 with fastp, clones called with MiXCR, in-frame beta chains kept. Each entry merges the rows of one CDR3 protein and shows their most common DNA and genes. This sample has hundreds of thousands of distinct CDR3 sequences in its table, and more than 10% of those were observed once. The ten largest make up around 4.5% of the sample. Sequenced here: PBMCs, sampled from the stem cell graft. These receptor sequences come from a human donor who donated a stem cell graft to a child with Fanconi anemia.

This chain uses TRBV20-1 with TRBJ2-7; the D is unclear. The ends were cut back, 2 bases at V and 6 bases at J, with 11 bases in the middle. Germline-derived CDR1 and CDR2 are DFQATT and SNEGSKA (reference sequence). CDR3 size: 12 residues. In DNA, the CDR3 is TGCAGTGCTAGACTGAGGTCGGTCGAGCAGTACGTC. Its translation: CSARLRSVEQYV.

This clonotype was found many times. The chain is built from TRBV6-2 or TRBV6-3 and TRBJ2-3; possibly TRBD1 or TRBD2 for D (5 bases each). V gave up 0 bases and J gave up 4 bases, with 14 bases separating them. The length of the CDR3 is 16 residues. Per germline, CDR1 MNHEY and CDR2 SVGEGT. CDR3 in DNA: TGTGCCAGCAGTTACTCGCTGGGGACCGGCGCAGATACGCAGTATTTT. As protein: CASSYSLGTGADTQYF.

The rearrangement joins TRBV12-3 or TRBV12-4 to TRBJ2-6, with TRBD1 matching 8 bases. The CDR3 runs to 16 residues. V lost 3 bases to trimming and J lost 5 bases; unmatched junction nucleotides: 6. Written as DNA, the CDR3 is TGTGCCAGCAGTTTTGGACAGGGTGGGTGGGCCAACGTCCTGACTTTC. Amino acids: CASSFGQGGWANVLTF.

This clonotype has a count of ten or more. This chain links TRBV15 with TRBJ2-1, with 9 bases identical to TRBD2. CDR3 length: 17 residues. In germline, CDR1 is LNHNV, CDR2 YYDKDF (reference sequence). V was pared by 2 bases and J by 2 bases, with 7 bases of the junction left unmatched. The CDR3 DNA sequence: TGTGCCACCAGCAGAAAAAGCGGGGGGACACCCTACAATGAGCAGTTCTTC. It yields the protein CATSRKSGGTPYNEQFF.

The rearrangement links TRBV12-3 or TRBV12-4 to TRBJ2-1; 7 bases are shared with TRBD2. Trimming removed 6 bases from V and 8 bases from J; junction bases left unmatched: 7. The CDR3 spans 13 residues. The CDR3 DNA reads TGTGCCAGCAGAACAGGACTAGTCGATGAGCAGTTCTTC. It is translated as CASRTGLVDEQFF.

The chain carries TRBV6-2 or TRBV6-3 and TRBJ1-5; D might be TRBD1 (5 bases). The CDR3 length is 16 residues. Germline V lookup: CDR1 MNHEY, CDR2 SVGEGT. V dropped 5 bases and J dropped 0 bases, with 14 bases sitting between them. CDR3 protein: CASSGWDRDSNQPQHF. The CDR3 DNA follows: TGTGCCAGCAGTGGATGGGACCGGGATAGCAATCAGCCCCAGCATTTT.

This clonotype was detected a few times. V gene TRBV7-2 combines with J gene TRBJ2-7; D not certain. V lost 1 base to trimming and J lost 0 bases, with 13 bases between them. The CDR3 runs to 16 residues. Looked up from germline, CDR1 is SGHTA and CDR2 is FQGNSA. The CDR3 spells CASSLDRALSSYEQYF. DNA for the CDR3: TGTGCCAGCAGCTTAGATCGGGCGTTGAGCTCCTACGAGCAGTACTTC.

This clonotype came up many times. The chain carries TRBV12-3 or TRBV12-4 and TRBJ2-7; no clear D. CDR3 length: 13 amino acids. Trimming shortened V by 6 bases and J by 2 bases, and 11 bases separated the two germline ends. Here the CDR3 DNA reads TGTGCCAGCAGCAAAACCCAAGCCTACGAGCAGTACGTC. It yields the protein CASSKTQAYEQYV.

This clonotype was counted only a few times. This chain connects TRBV6-1 to TRBJ2-7; tentative D call: TRBD1 (5 bases). V was trimmed by 6 bases and J by 1 base, leaving 16 bases between them. The CDR3 is 15 amino acids. Germline V gene lookup returns CDR1 MNHNS and CDR2 SASEGT. CDR3 sequence reads: CASRTVPPASYEQYV. The CDR3 DNA reads as TGTGCCAGCAGGACAGTGCCCCCGGCTTCCTACGAGCAGTACGTC.

V is TRBV20-1 and J is TRBJ2-1, with TRBD2 matching 11 bases. With 6 bases clipped from V and 8 bases from J, the junction kept 12 bases outside the gene matches. The CDR3 runs 15 residues. The germline V gene has CDR1 DFQATT and CDR2 SNEGSKA (reference sequence). The DNA for the CDR3 is TGCAGTGCCCGCAGGCTAGCGGGGGGTCGGGATGAGCAGTTCTTC. It specifies CSARRLAGGRDEQFF.

This chain uses TRBV29-1 with TRBJ2-7; a weak D match, TRBD1 (5 bases). The CDR3 length is 14 residues. The germline V gene has CDR1 SQVTM and CDR2 ANQGSEA. V gave up 1 base and J gave up 5 bases, with 15 bases separating them. CDR3 sequence: CSVEASLRGHEQYV. The CDR3 nucleotides read TGCAGCGTTGAAGCATCCCTTAGGGGCCACGAGCAGTACGTC.

This clonotype was observed many times. V and J are TRBV6-5 and TRBJ1-1; 8 positions agree with TRBD1. This CDR3 has 15 residues. V trimming: 2 bases; J trimming: 7 bases; junction bases outside the gene matches: 9. CDR1 is MNHEY and CDR2 is SVGAGI in the germline V gene. CDR3 protein: CASSYTSDRDNEAFF. Written as DNA, the CDR3 is TGTGCCAGCAGTTACACATCGGACAGGGACAATGAAGCTTTCTTT.

The chain combines TRBV3-1 with TRBJ1-2, with 8 bases matching TRBD1. This CDR3 has 14 residues. Germline CDR1 and CDR2: LGHDT and YNNKEL (reference sequence). V shed 4 bases and J 6 bases; nucleotides not matched to a gene: 7. As DNA, the CDR3 is TGTGCCAGCAGCCCGGACAGGGACGGCAATGGCTACACCTTC. This gives the protein CASSPDRDGNGYTF.

This clonotype has a handful of counts. The chain links TRBV9 to TRBJ2-5; 12 bases fit TRBD2. Germline V lookup: CDR1 SGDLS, CDR2 YYNGEE. The CDR3 length is 15 residues. The V segment lost 3 bases and the J segment 5 bases; nucleotides outside the gene matches: 5. The CDR3 DNA reads as TGTGCCAGCAGCGGAGGGGGGACTAGCGGGGAGACCCAGTACTTC. Translating it yields CASSGGGTSGETQYF.

The V call is TRBV27, the J call TRBJ1-6; maybe TRBD1 (6 bases). V lost 5 bases, J lost 4 bases, and 15 bases lay in between. This CDR3 is 16 amino acids long. Germline assignment: CDR1 MNHEY and CDR2 SMNVEV (reference sequence). The CDR3 reads CASSPSTGEYNSPLHF. As DNA, the CDR3 is TGTGCCAGCAGTCCGTCGACAGGAGAGTATAATTCACCCCTCCACTTT.

This clonotype was seen a handful of times. The rearrangement links TRBV29-1 to TRBJ1-1, with D tentatively TRBD1 (5 bases). Trimming cost V 0 bases and J 6 bases, with 8 bases left between them. The CDR3 is 12 residues long. Germline V CDR1 and CDR2: SQVTM, ANQGSEA. This CDR3 is CSVEEGGSEAFF. CDR3 coding DNA: TGCAGCGTTGAAGAGGGGGGGTCTGAAGCTTTCTTT.

Only a few counts were recorded for this clonotype. This chain connects TRBV5-5 to TRBJ1-5; D unresolved. The CDR3 extends over 15 amino acids. CDR1 is SGHKS and CDR2 is YYEKEE in the germline V gene (reference sequence). Trimming removed 1 base at V and 5 bases at J, with 13 bases between. CDR3 in amino acids: CASSLRPRPDQPQHF. In nucleotides, the CDR3 is TGTGCCAGCAGCTTGAGGCCACGACCTGATCAGCCCCAGCATTTT.

V and J are TRBV6-2 or TRBV6-3 and TRBJ2-6, with D uncertain. V lost 6 bases and J lost 1, with 13 bases in between. Per the germline V gene, CDR1 is MNHEY and CDR2 is SVGEGT. This CDR3 has 16 amino acids. This CDR3 reads CASSPSTVSGANVLTF. The CDR3 DNA sequence: TGTGCCAGCAGCCCCTCTACAGTGTCTGGGGCCAACGTCCTGACTTTC.

This clonotype turned up a few times. This sequence joins TRBV11-3 and TRBJ1-6; D remains unclear. V lost 0 bases and J 8 bases, leaving 5 bases between the germline ends. The CDR3 is 13 residues long. Germline V gives CDR1 SGHNT, CDR2 YENEEA. In nucleotides, the CDR3 is TGTGCCAGCAGCTTAGATCAGGATTCACCCCTCCACTTT. This sequence encodes CASSLDQDSPLHF.

This clonotype was seen only a few times. The J gene is TRBJ1-2, the V gene TRBV20-1, with a possible D match to TRBD1 (5 bases). In germline, CDR1 is DFQATT, CDR2 SNEGSKA (reference sequence). V lost 7 bases and J 6 bases, leaving 18 bases between the germline ends. The length of the CDR3 is 13 residues. CDR3 coding DNA: TGCAGTGTTATAGGCCAGGGAAACGATGGCTACACCTTC. Translation gives CSVIGQGNDGYTF.

The genes are TRBV30 and TRBJ1-6; D is ambiguous. This CDR3 spans 12 amino acids. Germline CDR1 is GTSNPN and CDR2 is SVGIG (reference sequence). V was clipped by 3 bases and J by 12 bases, with 12 bases between them. CDR3 region: CAWRPRRGPLHF. CDR3 nucleotides: TGTGCCTGGAGACCACGGCGGGGACCCCTCCACTTT.

There are a few counts of this clonotype. The J gene is TRBJ1-1, the V gene TRBV20-1; D is undetermined. Per the germline V gene, CDR1 is DFQATT and CDR2 is SNEGSKA (reference sequence). The CDR3 has 13 amino acids. The V end was cut by 5 bases, the J end by 2 bases, with 12 bases between. This CDR3 reads CSAPRATNTEAFF. In DNA, the CDR3 is TGCAGTGCTCCCCGGGCCACTAACACTGAAGCTTTCTTT.

The rearrangement joins TRBV4-2 to TRBJ2-7; 11 nucleotides match TRBD2. The CDR3 runs to 18 residues. Germline-derived CDR1 and CDR2 are LGHNA and YNFKEQ. V lost 2 bases and J lost 5; bases outside the gene matches: 14. CDR3 coding DNA: TGTGCCAGCAGCCAACGTCCGGGACTAGCGGTTATGAACGACGAGCAGTACTTC. Its protein is CASSQRPGLAVMNDEQYF.

At least ten counts were recorded for this clonotype. The chain uses TRBV12-3 or TRBV12-4 and TRBJ2-2, with D unclear. CDR3 size: 13 residues. Trimming shortened V by 4 bases and J by 3 bases, and 6 bases separated the two germline ends. In DNA form, the CDR3 reads TGTGCCAGCAGTTCGAGTTACACCGGGGAGCTGTTTTTT. Translated, it gives CASSSSYTGELFF.

This clonotype was observed a few times. The CDR3 DNA reads TGCAGCGTTGGAGGGGAGACCCAGTACTTC. The encoded protein is CSVGGETQYF. This sequence joins TRBV29-1 and TRBJ2-5; the D gene is possibly TRBD2 (5 bases). V was shortened by 4 bases and J by 5 bases, with 5 bases between the two germline ends. Germline V gene sequence: CDR1 SQVTM, CDR2 ANQGSEA. The CDR3 extends over 10 amino acids.

The chain carries TRBV30 and TRBJ2-6; 10 positions agree with TRBD1. The ends lost 5 bases at V and 2 bases at J; junction bases unmatched: 3. The CDR3 loop spans 15 amino acids. CDR1 and CDR2 from the germline V gene are GTSNPN and SVGIG (reference sequence). This CDR3 reads CAWGTGEAGANVLTF. The CDR3, as DNA: TGTGCCTGGGGGACAGGGGAAGCTGGGGCCAACGTCCTGACTTTC.

The chain recombines TRBV28 with TRBJ1-1, with unresolved D. The germline CDR1 and CDR2 sequences are MDHEN and SYDVKM. This CDR3 region has 18 residues. V was clipped by 6 bases and J by 0 bases, with 23 bases between them. In DNA form, the CDR3 reads TGTGCCAGCAGCCCGATGCTTGGCAGGCCAAACCTGAACACTGAAGCTTTCTTT. It codes for CASSPMLGRPNLNTEAFF.

This clonotype was seen at least ten times. The chain recombines TRBV3-1 with TRBJ1-1; D gene uncertain. Trimming took 1 base from V and 1 from J, leaving 1 base between them. The CDR3 length is 12 residues. Germline V lookup: CDR1 LGHDT, CDR2 YNNKEL (reference sequence). CDR3 nucleotides: TGTGCCAGCAGCCAAGGGAACACTGAAGCTTTCTTT. It specifies CASSQGNTEAFF.

This chain links TRBV5-5 with TRBJ1-1; TRBD1 matches at 10 bases. Trimming cost V 7 bases and J 5 bases; bases outside gene matches: 5. Germline values: CDR1 SGHKS, CDR2 YYEKEE (reference sequence). The CDR3 length is 13 residues. In nucleotides, the CDR3 is TGTGCCAGCGGGGGACAGGGGAAAACTGAAGCTTTCTTT. Protein: CASGGQGKTEAFF. The full variable domain, in which reference TRBV5-5 and TRBJ1-1 provide the parts outside the CDR3, is DAGVTQSPTHLIKTRGQQVTLRCSPISGHKSVSWYQQVLGQGPQFIFQYYEKEERGRGNFPDRFSARQFPNYSSELNVNALLLGDSALYLCASGGQGKTEAFFGQGTRLTVV.

The sample holds many counts of this clonotype. The chain combines TRBV12-3 or TRBV12-4 with TRBJ1-5, with a weak D call TRBD1 (6 bases). V shed 6 bases and J shed 2 bases, with 14 bases lying between them. This CDR3 has 15 residues. The CDR3: CASREDSLRNQPQHF. The DNA of the CDR3 is TGTGCCAGCAGGGAGGACAGCCTCCGCAATCAGCCCCAGCATTTT.